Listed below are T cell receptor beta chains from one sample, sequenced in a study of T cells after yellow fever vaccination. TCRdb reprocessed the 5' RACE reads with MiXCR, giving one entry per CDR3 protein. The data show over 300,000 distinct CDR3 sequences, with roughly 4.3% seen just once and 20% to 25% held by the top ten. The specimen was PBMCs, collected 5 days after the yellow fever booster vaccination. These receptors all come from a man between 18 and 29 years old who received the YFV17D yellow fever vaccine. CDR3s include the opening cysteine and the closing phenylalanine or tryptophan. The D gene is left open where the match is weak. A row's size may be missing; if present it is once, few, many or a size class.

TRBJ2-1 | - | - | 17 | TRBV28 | CASSRFDGRGIYNEQFF | TGTGCCAGCAGTCGGTTTGATGGGCGGGGTATCTACAATGAGCAGTTCTTC
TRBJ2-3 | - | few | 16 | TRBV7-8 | CASSYHSAGAGDTQYF | TGTGCCAGCAGCTACCATAGCGCCGGGGCGGGAGATACGCAGTATTTT
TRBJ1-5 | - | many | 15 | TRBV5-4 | CASSTQGTGNQPQHF | TGTGCCAGCAGCACCCAGGGCACGGGCAATCAGCCCCAGCATTTT
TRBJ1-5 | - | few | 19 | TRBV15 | CATSRDNWGMGGRNQPQHF | TGTGCCACCAGCAGAGATAATTGGGGTATGGGCGGGCGCAATCAGCCCCAGCATTTT
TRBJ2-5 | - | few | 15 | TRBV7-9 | CASSLASLGGETQYF | TGTGCCAGCAGCTTAGCGTCACTGGGGGGAGAGACCCAGTACTTC
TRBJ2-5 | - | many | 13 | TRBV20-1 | CSAPPTNQETQYF | TGCAGTGCCCCCCCGACTAACCAAGAGACCCAGTACTTC
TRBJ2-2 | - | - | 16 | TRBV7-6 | CASSLFEGVGTGELFF | TGTGCCAGCAGCCTGTTCGAGGGGGTCGGCACCGGGGAGCTGTTTTTT
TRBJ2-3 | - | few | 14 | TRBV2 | CASSEQGNTDTQYF | TGTGCCAGCAGTGAACAGGGTAACACAGATACGCAGTATTTT
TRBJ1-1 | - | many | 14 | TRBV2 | CASSERPRNTEAFF | TGTGCCAGCAGTGAAAGGCCACGGAACACTGAAGCTTTCTTT
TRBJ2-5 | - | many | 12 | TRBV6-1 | CASRLVRETQYF | TGTGCCAGCAGACTGGTTCGGGAGACCCAGTACTTC
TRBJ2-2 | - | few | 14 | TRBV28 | CASSVGSVNGELFF | TGTGCCAGCAGTGTGGGATCGGTTAACGGGGAGCTGTTTTTT
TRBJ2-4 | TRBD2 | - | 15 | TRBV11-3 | CASSSGGGVPNIQYF | TGTGCCAGCAGCTCCGGGGGAGGGGTCCCAAACATTCAGTACTTC
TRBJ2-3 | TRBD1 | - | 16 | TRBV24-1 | CATSGSDRGITDTQYF | TGTGCCACCAGTGGATCGGACAGGGGCATCACAGATACGCAGTATTTT
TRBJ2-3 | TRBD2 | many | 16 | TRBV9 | CASSVELAGAGDTQYF | TGTGCCAGCAGCGTAGAACTAGCGGGGGCAGGGGATACGCAGTATTTT
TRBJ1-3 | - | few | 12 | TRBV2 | CASSSGGSTIYF | TGTGCCAGCAGTAGTGGAGGGAGCACCATATATTTT
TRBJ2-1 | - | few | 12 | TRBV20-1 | CSASPFSGEQFF | TGCAGTGCTAGCCCCTTTAGTGGTGAGCAGTTCTTC
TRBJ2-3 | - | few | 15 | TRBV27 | CASSPRPTSTDTQYF | TGTGCCAGCAGTCCTAGACCAACGAGCACAGATACGCAGTATTTT